This T cell receptor beta chain was identified during a study of blood T cells in healthy people across ages. Overall study results and limits: A roughly linear age-dependent decrease characterized TCR beta diversity per million T cells.

Using a J-beta primer mix together with a sample-barcoded 5' primer, a second PCR was run for roughly 6 to 12 cycles. Every cDNA was tagged by a template-switch adaptor with 12 random nucleotides. TCRdb fed the 5' RACE reads into MiXCR, producing one record per CDR3 protein. The table records hundreds of thousands of distinct CDR3 sequences, roughly 56% of them present only once. About this clonotype: Its target is unknown.

The CDR3 has 14 amino acids. V lost 7 bases and J lost 1, with 14 bases in between. Germline V CDR1 and CDR2: SQVTM, ANQGSEA. Sequencing was carried out using blood. This chain links TRBV29-1 with TRBJ2-4, with D possibly being TRBD1 or TRBD2 (5 bases each). This clonotype was obtained from a middle-aged man in good health. The CDR3 spells CSAQVGGAKNIQYF. The CDR3 DNA reads as TGCAGCGCCCAGGTTGGGGGTGCCAAAAACATTCAGTACTTC.